These 20 T cell receptor beta chains share one sample of origin, sequenced in a study of control samples from healthy donors and cancer patients. The table came from immunoSEQ multiplex PCR; TCRdb's copy has only in-frame clones and leaves some out. The profile shows tens of thousands of clones, 82% of them singletons. The sample consisted of blood. The receptors here all came from a woman aged 55-70 years in good health.

This clone was observed a single time. The J gene is TRBJ1-2, the V gene TRBV13; tentatively, D is TRBD1 (5 bases). The CDR3 has 15 residues. The germline CDR1 and CDR2 sequences are PRHDT and FYEKMQ (reference sequence). V was shortened by 5 bases and J by 6 bases, with 19 bases between the two germline ends. The CDR3: CASSTRHLREDGYTF. CDR3 nucleotides: TGTGCCAGCAGCACTAGACACCTCAGGGAGGATGGCTACACCTTC.

The gene calls are TRBV3-1 (or the pseudogene TRBV3-2) and TRBJ1-2; a possible D gene is TRBD1 (5 bases). The CDR3 contains 14 residues. Germline V CDR1 and CDR2: LGHDT, YNNKEL (reference sequence). The V end was cut by 4 bases, the J end by 8 bases, with 17 bases between. CDR3 coding DNA: TGTGCCAGCAGCCGGGAGGGCAGGGAGGAGGGCTACACCTTC. Translated, it gives CASSREGREEGYTF.

The chain has TRBV3-1 (or the pseudogene TRBV3-2) and TRBJ2-5; D call uncertain. Between the trimmed V and J ends, which lost 1 base and 1 base, there was a span of 10 bases. The CDR3 consists of 15 residues. Per the germline V gene, CDR1 is LGHDT and CDR2 is YNNKEL (reference sequence). The CDR3 DNA is TGTGCCAGCAGCCAAGTGAAGATTGGCCAAGAGACCCAGTACTTC. Its translation is CASSQVKIGQETQYF.

A few counts support this clone. The J gene is TRBJ2-3, the V gene TRBV28, with D tentatively TRBD1 or TRBD2 (5 bases each). Trimming left V 3 bases short and J 1 base short, with 17 bases between. The CDR3 contains 17 residues. Germline CDR1 is MDHEN and CDR2 is SYDVKM. The CDR3 reads CASSFSVRAGGTDTQYF. In nucleotides, the CDR3 is TGTGCCAGCAGTTTCTCGGTCAGGGCGGGTGGCACAGATACGCAGTATTTT.

The rearrangement joins TRBV18 to TRBJ2-3, with 12 bases fitting TRBD2. The V gene end was trimmed by 8 bases and the J gene end by 2 bases; junction bases not matched to a gene: 8. This CDR3 contains 16 residues. The germline gives CDR1 KGHSH, CDR2 LQKENI. The CDR3: CASRGLAGLTTDTQYF. Here the CDR3 DNA reads TGTGCCAGCCGAGGACTAGCGGGGCTTACCACAGATACGCAGTATTTT. Together with reference TRBV18 and TRBJ2-3, the CDR3 gives the full variable domain: NAGVMQNPRHLVRRRGQEARLRCSPMKGHSHVYWYRQLPEEGLKFMVYLQKENIIDESGMPKERFSAEFPKEGPSILRIQQVVRGDSAAYFCASRGLAGLTTDTQYFGPGTRLTVL.

This chain connects TRBV11-2 to TRBJ2-2; TRBD1 might be the D (6 bases). Trimming shortened V by 1 base and J by 7 bases, and 16 bases separated the two germline ends. This CDR3 spans 16 amino acids. The germline V gene has CDR1 SGHAT and CDR2 FQNNGV. CDR3 bases: TGTGCCAGCAGCTTAGTAGGGGGTTGGGGGCGCGGGGAGCTGTTTTTT. Protein product: CASSLVGGWGRGELFF.

This sequence joins TRBV27 and TRBJ2-1, with D possibly matching TRBD2 (6 bases). V lost 7 bases and J lost 7, with 23 bases in between. In germline, CDR1 is MNHEY, CDR2 SMNVEV (reference sequence). CDR3 length: 16 residues. CDR3 amino acids: CASKRVTPEPTNEQFF. Here the CDR3 DNA reads TGTGCCAGCAAGCGGGTCACCCCTGAGCCGACTAATGAGCAGTTCTTC.

This chain links TRBV20-1 with TRBJ1-1; TRBD1 aligns across 8 bases. CDR1 is DFQATT, CDR2 SNEGSKA, per germline (reference sequence). There are 10 residues in the CDR3. The ends lost 6 bases at V and 13 bases at J; junction bases unmatched: 7. In DNA form, the CDR3 reads TGCAGTGCCGCCGGACAGGGAAATTTCTTT. Translating it yields CSAAGQGNFF.

J is TRBJ1-6 and V is TRBV7-9; D perhaps matches TRBD1 (5 bases). This CDR3 has 14 amino acids. Germline CDR1 and CDR2: SEHNR and FQNEAQ (reference sequence). V lost 1 base to trimming and J lost 6 bases, with 7 bases between them. Here the CDR3 DNA reads TGTGCCAGCAGCTTAGTCGGGGGTAATTCACCCCTCCACTTT. It yields the protein CASSLVGGNSPLHF. The full variable domain, rest sourced from reference TRBV7-9 and TRBJ1-6, is DTGVSQNPRHKITKRGQNVTFRCDPISEHNRLYWYRQTLGQGPEFLTYFQNEAQLEKSRLLSDRFSAERPKGSFSTLEIQRTEQGDSAMYLCASSLVGGNSPLHFGNGTRLTVT.

This rearrangement joins TRBV5-4 to TRBJ2-5, with 10 bases that match TRBD2. With V trimmed by 0 bases and J by 4 bases, 0 bases remained unmatched. Germline V gives CDR1 SGHNT, CDR2 YYREEE (reference sequence). The CDR3 runs to 14 residues. CDR3 nucleotides: TGTGCCAGCAGCTTGGCTAGCGGGGGAGAGACCCAGTACTTC. Its protein product is CASSLASGGETQYF. Full variable domain (remainder filled in from reference TRBV5-4 and TRBJ2-5): ETGVTQSPTHLIKTRGQQVTLRCSSQSGHNTVSWYQQALGQGPQFIFQYYREEENGRGNFPPRFSGLQFPNYSSELNVNALELDDSALYLCASSLASGGETQYFGPGTRLLVL.

This clone is a singleton in its sample. The chain joins TRBV5-6 to TRBJ2-2, with 8 bases matching TRBD2. V shed 2 bases, J shed 0 bases, and the junction held 3 bases outside the gene matches. CDR1 and CDR2 from the germline V gene are SGHDT and YYEEEE. The CDR3 spans 16 residues. The CDR3 coding sequence is TGTGCCAGCAGCTTCCGGGGGGGCTCGAACACCGGGGAGCTGTTTTTT. Amino acids: CASSFRGGSNTGELFF. The full variable domain, its missing parts supplied by reference TRBV5-6 and TRBJ2-2, is DAGVTQSPTHLIKTRGQQVTLRCSPKSGHDTVSWYQQALGQGPQFIFQYYEEEERQRGNFPDRFSGHQFPNYSSELNVNALLLGDSALYLCASSFRGGSNTGELFFGEGSRLTVL.

The chain employs TRBV28 and TRBJ1-4; 10 nucleotides agree with TRBD1. V trimming: 5 bases; J trimming: 1 base; junction bases outside the gene matches: 4. Germline lookup yields CDR1 MDHEN and CDR2 SYDVKM. This CDR3 spans 16 amino acids. In DNA, the CDR3 is TGTGCCAGCAGTCCCGGACAGGGGGTAACTAATGAAAAACTGTTTTTT. Protein product: CASSPGQGVTNEKLFF.

The sample holds a few counts of this clone. V and J are TRBV14 and TRBJ2-7; D is ambiguous. Trimming stripped 3 bases from V and 2 bases from J, with 8 bases between. Germline V lookup: CDR1 SGHDN, CDR2 FVKESK. The CDR3 spans 13 residues. The CDR3 sequence is CASSQTPPYEQYF. CDR3 DNA: TGTGCCAGCAGCCAGACACCGCCCTACGAGCAGTACTTC. Variable domain in full (rest from reference TRBV14 and TRBJ2-7): EAGVTQFPSHSVIEKGQTVTLRCDPISGHDNLYWYRRVMGKEIKFLLHFVKESKQDESGMPNNRFLAERTGGTYSTLKVQPAELEDSGVYFCASSQTPPYEQYFGPGTRLTVT.

This clone was observed a few times. The V gene is TRBV28, the J gene TRBJ2-3; perhaps TRBD2 as D (6 bases). V lost 6 bases and J 3 bases, leaving 19 bases between the germline ends. Germline CDR1 is MDHEN and CDR2 is SYDVKM. This CDR3 comprises 16 residues. The CDR3 sequence is CASRNAGTRTTDTQYF. The CDR3 DNA reads TGTGCCAGCAGAAACGCCGGGACTCGGACTACAGATACGCAGTATTTT.

This chain links TRBV5-4 with TRBJ2-6, with D unclear. Germline V gives CDR1 SGHNT, CDR2 YYREEE (reference sequence). The CDR3 sequence is 15 residues long. V was pared by 4 bases and J by 1 base, with 9 bases between. CDR3 sequence: CASSAQISGANVLTF. As DNA, the CDR3 is TGTGCCAGCAGCGCCCAGATTTCTGGGGCCAACGTCCTGACTTTC.

This clone was counted only a few times. This chain uses TRBV24-1 with TRBJ2-2; D is possibly TRBD1 or TRBD2 (5 bases each). V gave up 9 bases and J gave up 4 bases, with 14 bases separating them. Per germline, CDR1 KGHDR and CDR2 SFDVKD. This CDR3 has 14 amino acids. The CDR3 here is CATAGSGSTGELFF. The CDR3 DNA follows: TGTGCCACCGCAGGGAGTGGGAGCACCGGGGAGCTGTTTTTT.

Here the CDR3 DNA reads TGTGCCAGCAGCTTCCCTGCCCGGCGAACGACGGCCAACGTCCTGACTTTC. Translating it yields CASSFPARRTTANVLTF. The V call is TRBV7-2, the J call TRBJ2-6; unclear D gene. The germline gives CDR1 SGHTA, CDR2 FQGNSA. The V end lost 3 bases, the J end lost 6 bases, and 18 bases lay between the germline ends. The CDR3 is made up of 17 amino acids.

This chain connects TRBV29-1 to TRBJ2-2; D not resolved. Germline values: CDR1 SQVTM, CDR2 ANQGSEA. The CDR3 loop spans 14 amino acids. V gave up 7 bases and J gave up 4 bases, with 16 bases separating them. The CDR3, as DNA: TGCAGCGATTATGAAAGAGATAGCACCGGGGAGCTGTTTTTT. It codes for CSDYERDSTGELFF.

DNA of the CDR3: TGCGCCAGCAGCTTAGGGAGTCTGGGGGACACCGGGGAGCTGTTTTTT. It is translated as CASSLGSLGDTGELFF. This rearrangement joins TRBV5-1 to TRBJ2-2; D may be TRBD1 or TRBD2 (5 bases each). This CDR3 has 16 amino acids. Trimming pared 2 bases from V and 3 bases from J, leaving 14 bases between. CDR1 is SGHRS and CDR2 is YFSETQ in the germline V gene.

The chain recombines TRBV28 with TRBJ1-5, with 7 positions matching TRBD1. J was trimmed by 7 bases and V by 6 bases; bases with no gene match: 6. This CDR3 spans 13 amino acids. Germline V gives CDR1 MDHEN, CDR2 SYDVKM. CDR3 sequence reads: CASSRQGGQPQHF. The CDR3 DNA sequence: TGTGCCAGCAGCCGACAGGGAGGACAGCCCCAGCATTTT.